Presented here are 9 T cell receptor beta chains from one specimen sequenced in a study of cytotoxic CD8 clonotypes in ibrutinib-treated CLL. Generated by immunoSEQ multiplex PCR, the TCRdb table keeps only in-frame clones and is missing some. The sample consists of some 58,000 clones, approximately 71% of them appearing once. The sample in question was PBMCs, obtained after 12 months of ibrutinib treatment. These receptors originate from a human donor with chronic lymphocytic leukemia.

This clone was detected a few times. The genes are TRBV7-2 and TRBJ1-5; D call uncertain. The CDR3 consists of 13 residues. Germline CDR1 is SGHTA and CDR2 is FQGNSA. V was clipped by 1 base and J by 8 bases, with 9 bases between them. The CDR3 nucleotides read TGTGCCAGCAGCTTAGAACAGAGGAAGCCCCAGCATTTT. Protein sequence: CASSLEQRKPQHF.

The chain uses TRBV7-9 and TRBJ2-7; D is unclear. The ends were cut back, 5 bases at V and 3 bases at J, with 11 bases in the middle. The CDR3 runs to 13 residues. Germline V gene sequence: CDR1 SEHNR, CDR2 FQNEAQ (reference sequence). Here the CDR3 DNA reads TGTGCCAGCAGCCTGGAAATCGGCTACGAGCAGTACTTC. Translating it yields CASSLEIGYEQYF. Full variable domain (remainder filled in from reference TRBV7-9 and TRBJ2-7): DTGVSQNPRHKITKRGQNVTFRCDPISEHNRLYWYRQTLGQGPEFLTYFQNEAQLEKSRLLSDRFSAERPKGSFSTLEIQRTEQGDSAMYLCASSLEIGYEQYFGPGTRLTVT.

This clone was counted between two and nine times. The chain is built from TRBV10-2 and TRBJ2-7; TRBD2 matches 7 bases. After removal of 4 bases from V and 2 bases from J, the junction contained 11 bases not matched to a gene. The germline CDR1 and CDR2 sequences are WSHSY and SAAADI. The CDR3 sequence is 16 residues long. In nucleotides, the CDR3 is TGCGCCAGCAGTGTTTGGGGCGGGAGAGCCACCTACGAGCAGTACTTC. Amino acid sequence: CASSVWGGRATYEQYF.

This clone was recorded a few times. This chain links TRBV20-1 with TRBJ2-1; D is unclear. In germline, CDR1 is DFQATT, CDR2 SNEGSKA (reference sequence). The V end was cut by 6 bases, the J end by 4 bases, with 4 bases between. The CDR3 runs to 10 residues. CDR3 sequence: CSALYNEQFF. The CDR3 coding sequence is TGCAGTGCCCTTTACAATGAGCAGTTCTTC.

The CDR3 here is CASGLGVSGETQYF. The DNA of the CDR3 is TGTGCTAGTGGTCTCGGGGTATCAGGAGAGACCCAGTACTTC. The gene calls are TRBV12-5 and TRBJ2-5, with a possible D match to TRBD2 (5 bases). From germline, CDR1 is LGHNT and CDR2 FRNRAP. This CDR3 has 14 residues. V shed 5 bases and J shed 4 bases, with 14 bases lying between them. Variable domain in full (rest from reference TRBV12-5 and TRBJ2-5): DARVTQTPRHKVTEMGQEVTMRCQPILGHNTVFWYRQTMMQGLELLAYFRNRAPLDDSGMPKDRFSAEMPDATLATLKIQPSEPRDSAVYFCASGLGVSGETQYFGPGTRLLVL.

The V and J genes are TRBV29-1 and TRBJ2-5; D is unclear. Germline V CDR1 and CDR2: SQVTM, ANQGSEA. V lost 4 bases and J lost 5, with 11 bases in between. This CDR3 spans 12 amino acids. CDR3 nucleotides: TGCAGCGTTGTAGAAGGCGAGGAGACCCAGTACTTC. Residues: CSVVEGEETQYF.

The chain carries TRBV28 and TRBJ2-1, with 16 positions matching TRBD2. The CDR3 sequence is 15 residues long. Germline lookup yields CDR1 MDHEN and CDR2 SYDVKM. With 5 bases clipped from V and 8 bases from J, the junction kept 3 bases outside the gene matches. In DNA, the CDR3 is TGTGCCAGCAGTACCGGGACTAGCGGGAGGGATGAGCAGTTCTTC. Translation: CASSTGTSGRDEQFF.

The J gene is TRBJ1-1, the V gene TRBV30; 8 bases fit TRBD1. Germline V gene sequence: CDR1 GTSNPN, CDR2 SVGIG (reference sequence). CDR3 size: 15 residues. Trimming cost V 3 bases and J 4 bases; bases outside gene matches: 10. The CDR3 coding sequence is TGTGCCTGGAGCGATCCTCGACAGGGGCGCACTGAAGCTTTCTTT. It translates to CAWSDPRQGRTEAFF.

The chain uses TRBV28 and TRBJ2-7; 13 bases agree with TRBD2. V gave up 6 bases and J gave up 4 bases; unmatched junction bases: 12. Germline lookup yields CDR1 MDHEN and CDR2 SYDVKM. This CDR3 is 17 amino acids long. In DNA, the CDR3 is TGTGCCAGCAGCCTTACGGGACTAGCGGGGACCTCATACGAGCAGTACTTC. Its protein product is CASSLTGLAGTSYEQYF.